The sequence of this T cell receptor beta chain was determined in a study of T cells and copy number aberrations in small-cell lung cancer. Profiling relied on immunoSEQ multiplex PCR, and the TCRdb table lists in-frame clones only, not all of them. Of fewer than 10,000 clones listed, approximately 79% were seen once; the top ten hold roughly 34%. The study, taken as a whole, reports: Tumors showed lower T-cell density, richness and clonality than adjacent lung, though density did not differ significantly.

No donor received chemotherapy or radiotherapy before surgery, nor immunotherapy before or after it. All donors were smokers or heavy second-hand smokers. The CDR3 has 14 residues. With V trimmed by 9 bases and J by 0 bases, 5 bases remained unmatched. CDR1 MNHNY and CDR2 SVGAGI come from the germline V gene (reference sequence). On this clone: What it binds is not known.

This clonotype was obtained from a man in his sixties with small cell lung cancer. The sample taken for sequencing was normal tissue next to the tumor. The J gene is TRBJ1-3, the V gene TRBV6-6; 7 nucleotides match TRBD1. The CDR3 protein is CASYGTDSGNTIYF. Written as DNA, the CDR3 is TGTGCCAGTTACGGGACAGACTCTGGAAACACCATATATTTT.